This T cell receptor (beta chain) was sequenced in a study of lymphopenia after photon versus proton radiotherapy. Points from the study as a whole: Oligoclonal CD8+ Temra expansion after nadir drove photon patients' diversity drop. Relative stability marked proton patients; photon patients lost diversity and naive cells.

As concerns this clone: Its antigen is unidentified.

V lost 3 bases to trimming and J lost 4 bases, with 11 bases between them. In germline, CDR1 is MNHEY, CDR2 SMNVEV (reference sequence). CDR3 size: 14 residues. Method: immunoSEQ multiplex PCR; TCRdb's copy keeps in-frame clones and lacks some. Of around 29,000 clones in the sample, 90% to 95% were seen once. Sequencing used peripheral blood, obtained from a patient treated with photon-based radiotherapy. This receptor was taken from a woman aged 45-60 years with cholangiocarcinoma. This rearrangement joins TRBV27 to TRBJ2-3; no clear D gene. As DNA, the CDR3 is TGTGCCAGCAGTTTGGGCCCCTACCCAGATACGCAGTATTTT. This encodes CASSLGPYPDTQYF.